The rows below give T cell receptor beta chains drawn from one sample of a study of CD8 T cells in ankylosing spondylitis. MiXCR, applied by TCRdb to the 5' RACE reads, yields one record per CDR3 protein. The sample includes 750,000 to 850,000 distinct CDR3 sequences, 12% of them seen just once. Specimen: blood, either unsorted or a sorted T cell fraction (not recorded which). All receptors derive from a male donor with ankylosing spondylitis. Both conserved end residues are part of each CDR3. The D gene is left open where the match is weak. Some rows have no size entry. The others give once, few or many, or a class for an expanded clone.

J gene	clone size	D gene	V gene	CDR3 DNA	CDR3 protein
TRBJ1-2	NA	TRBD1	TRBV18	TGTGCCAGCGCGGACAGGAGTTATGGCTACACCTTC	CASADRSYGYTF
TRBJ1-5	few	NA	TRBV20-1	TGCAGTGCTAGAGATAATCAGCCCCAGCATTTT	CSARDNQPQHF
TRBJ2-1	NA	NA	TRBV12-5	TGTGCTAGTGGTTTGACCAGCCTTGAGCAGTTCTTC	CASGLTSLEQFF
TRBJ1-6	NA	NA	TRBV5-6	TGTGCCAGCGGGCAGGGCATCCTTTTTTCACCCCTCCACTTT	CASGQGILFSPLHF
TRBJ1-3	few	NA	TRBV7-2	TGTGCCAGCAGCCAGCACGGAAACACCATATATTTT	CASSQHGNTIYF
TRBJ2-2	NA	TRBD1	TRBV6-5	TGTGCCAGCAGTTACCCACAGGGGACCGGGGAGCTGTTTTTT	CASSYPQGTGELFF
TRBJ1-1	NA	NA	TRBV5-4	TGTGCCAGCAGCTGGGCCAATGGGAACACTGAAGCTTTCTTT	CASSWANGNTEAFF
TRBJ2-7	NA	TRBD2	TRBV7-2	TGTGCCAGCAGCTTCCGAGCGGGGACCTACGAGCAGTACTTC	CASSFRAGTYEQYF
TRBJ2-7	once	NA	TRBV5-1	TGCGCCAGCAGCTTCTCCCGACAGGCGAGCTCCTACGAGCAGTACTTC	CASSFSRQASSYEQYF
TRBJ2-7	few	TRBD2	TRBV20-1	TGCAGTGCTAGAGATCTGTTCCAGCGGGAGGGCTACGAGCAGTACTTC	CSARDLFQREGYEQYF
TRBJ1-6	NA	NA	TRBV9	TGTGCCAGCAGCGTAGTACTGGATTCACCCCTCCACTTT	CASSVVLDSPLHF
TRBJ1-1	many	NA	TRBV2	TGTGCCAGCAGCTCTACAGGGAGGGACACTGAAGCTTTCTTT	CASSSTGRDTEAFF
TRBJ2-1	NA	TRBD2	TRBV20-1	TGCAGTGCTAGAGATTCTCGCGCGGGAGGACTAAATGAGCAGTTCTTC	CSARDSRAGGLNEQFF
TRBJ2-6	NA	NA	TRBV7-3	TGTGCCAGCAGCCCGCCACGGGCTCCCGTCCTGACTTTC	CASSPPRAPVLTF
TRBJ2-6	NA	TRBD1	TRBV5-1	TGCGCCAGCAGCTTGTTAGGGACAGGACCCAACGTCCTGACTTTC	CASSLLGTGPNVLTF
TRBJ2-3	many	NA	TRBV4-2	TGTGCCAGCAGCCAAGATTCAGAGGATACGCAGTATTTT	CASSQDSEDTQYF
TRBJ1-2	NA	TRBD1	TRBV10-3	TGTGCCATCAGTGTCTCGACCGGGACAGGGATTATCTTC	CAISVSTGTGIIF
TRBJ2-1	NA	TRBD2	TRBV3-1	TGTGCCAGCAGCCATTCTGGACTAGATGAGCAGTTCTTC	CASSHSGLDEQFF
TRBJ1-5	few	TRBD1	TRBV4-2	TGTGCCAGCAGCCAAGATACAGGGGATAATCAGCCCCAGCATTTT	CASSQDTGDNQPQHF
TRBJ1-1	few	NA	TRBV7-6	TGTGCCAGCAGCTCCGGGCCCTCCGGGTCAGCTGAAGCTTTCTTT	CASSSGPSGSAEAFF